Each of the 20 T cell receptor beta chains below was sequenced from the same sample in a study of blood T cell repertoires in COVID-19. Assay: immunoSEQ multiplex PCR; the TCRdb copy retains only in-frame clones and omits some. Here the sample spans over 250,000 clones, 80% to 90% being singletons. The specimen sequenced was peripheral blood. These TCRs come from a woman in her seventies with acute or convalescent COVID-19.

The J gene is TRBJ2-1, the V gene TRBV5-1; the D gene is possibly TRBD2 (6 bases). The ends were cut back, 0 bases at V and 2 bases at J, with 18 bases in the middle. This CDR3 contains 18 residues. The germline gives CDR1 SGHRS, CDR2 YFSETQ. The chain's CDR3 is CASSLGAFGPGAYNEQFF. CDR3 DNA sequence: TGCGCCAGCAGCTTGGGGGCATTTGGGCCGGGGGCCTACAATGAGCAGTTCTTC.

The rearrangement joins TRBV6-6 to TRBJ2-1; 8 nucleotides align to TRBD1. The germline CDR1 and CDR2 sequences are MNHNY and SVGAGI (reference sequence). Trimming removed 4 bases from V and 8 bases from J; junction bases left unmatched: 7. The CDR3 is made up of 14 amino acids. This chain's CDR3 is CASSFGQGGDEQFF. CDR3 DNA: TGTGCCAGCAGTTTTGGACAGGGTGGCGATGAGCAGTTCTTC.

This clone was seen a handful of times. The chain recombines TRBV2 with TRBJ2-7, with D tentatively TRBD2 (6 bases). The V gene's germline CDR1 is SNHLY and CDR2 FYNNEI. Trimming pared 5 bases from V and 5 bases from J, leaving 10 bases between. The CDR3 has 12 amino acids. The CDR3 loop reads CASSWRGDEQYF. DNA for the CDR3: TGTGCCAGCAGTTGGCGGGGAGACGAGCAGTACTTC.

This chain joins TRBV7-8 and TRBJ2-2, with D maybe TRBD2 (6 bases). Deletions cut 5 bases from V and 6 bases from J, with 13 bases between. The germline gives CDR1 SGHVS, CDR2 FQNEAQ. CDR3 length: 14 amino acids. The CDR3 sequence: CASSPTASAGELFF. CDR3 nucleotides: TGTGCCAGCAGCCCAACCGCTAGCGCCGGGGAGCTGTTTTTT.

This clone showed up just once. The CDR3 loop reads CASSERLLYEQYF. CDR3 nucleotides: TGTGCCAGCAGTGAAAGACTTCTATACGAGCAGTACTTC. The chain links TRBV2 to TRBJ2-7; D gene unclear. Germline-derived CDR1 and CDR2 are SNHLY and FYNNEI. The CDR3 length is 13 residues. V was pared by 2 bases and J by 4 bases, with 9 bases between.

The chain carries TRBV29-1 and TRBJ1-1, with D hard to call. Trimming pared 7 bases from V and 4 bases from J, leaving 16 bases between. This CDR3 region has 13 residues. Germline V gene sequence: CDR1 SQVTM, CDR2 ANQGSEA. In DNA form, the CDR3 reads TGCAGCGCCATTCCGGGGTTGCGCACTGAAGCTTTCTTT. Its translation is CSAIPGLRTEAFF.

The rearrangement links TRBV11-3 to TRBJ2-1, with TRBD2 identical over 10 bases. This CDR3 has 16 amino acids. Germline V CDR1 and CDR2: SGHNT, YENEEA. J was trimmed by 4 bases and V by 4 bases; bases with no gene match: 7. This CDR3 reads CASSSQLTSGYNEQFF. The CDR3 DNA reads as TGTGCCAGCAGCTCCCAATTGACTAGCGGGTACAATGAGCAGTTCTTC.

CDR3 residues: CASSLGTGKNYGYTF. The DNA for the CDR3 is TGCGCCAGCAGCTTGGGGACAGGCAAAAACTATGGCTACACCTTC. The chain has TRBV5-1 and TRBJ1-2; 7 bases align to TRBD1. This CDR3 is 15 amino acids long. Germline CDR1 reads SGHRS; CDR2 reads YFSETQ. V lost 0 bases and J lost 2; bases outside the gene matches: 4.

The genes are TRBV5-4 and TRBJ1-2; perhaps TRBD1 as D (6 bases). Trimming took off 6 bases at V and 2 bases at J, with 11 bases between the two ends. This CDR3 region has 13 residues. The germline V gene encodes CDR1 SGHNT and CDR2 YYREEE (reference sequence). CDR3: CASMGTKNYGYTF. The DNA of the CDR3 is TGTGCCAGCATGGGGACAAAAAACTATGGCTACACCTTC.

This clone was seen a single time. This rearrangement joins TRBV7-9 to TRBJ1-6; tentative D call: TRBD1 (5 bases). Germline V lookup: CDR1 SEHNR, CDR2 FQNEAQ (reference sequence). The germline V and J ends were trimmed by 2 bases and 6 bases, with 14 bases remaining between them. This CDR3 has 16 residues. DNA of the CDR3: TGTGCCAGCAGCTTATCAGGAGGGAGGGGTAATTCACCCCTCCACTTT. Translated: CASSLSGGRGNSPLHF. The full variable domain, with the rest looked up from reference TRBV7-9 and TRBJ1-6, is DTGVSQNPRHKITKRGQNVTFRCDPISEHNRLYWYRQTLGQGPEFLTYFQNEAQLEKSRLLSDRFSAERPKGSFSTLEIQRTEQGDSAMYLCASSLSGGRGNSPLHFGNGTRLTVT.

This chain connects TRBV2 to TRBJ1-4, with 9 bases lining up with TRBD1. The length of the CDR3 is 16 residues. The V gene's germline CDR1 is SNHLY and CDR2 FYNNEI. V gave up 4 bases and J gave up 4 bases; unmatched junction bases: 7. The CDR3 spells CASSVRQGGLNEKLFF. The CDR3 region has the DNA TGTGCCAGCAGTGTTAGACAGGGGGGACTTAATGAAAAACTGTTTTTT.

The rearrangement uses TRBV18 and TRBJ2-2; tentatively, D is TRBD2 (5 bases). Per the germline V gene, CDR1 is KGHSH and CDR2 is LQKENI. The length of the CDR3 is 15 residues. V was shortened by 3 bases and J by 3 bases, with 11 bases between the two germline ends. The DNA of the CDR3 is TGTGCCAGCTCACCTACTAGGGCGGACACCGGGGAGCTGTTTTTT. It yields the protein CASSPTRADTGELFF.

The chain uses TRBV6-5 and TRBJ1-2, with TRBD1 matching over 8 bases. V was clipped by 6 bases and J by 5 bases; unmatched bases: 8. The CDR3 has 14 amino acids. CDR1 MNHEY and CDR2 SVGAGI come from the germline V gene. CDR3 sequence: CASSPDRAAYGYTF. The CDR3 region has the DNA TGTGCCAGCAGCCCGGACAGGGCTGCTTATGGCTACACCTTC.

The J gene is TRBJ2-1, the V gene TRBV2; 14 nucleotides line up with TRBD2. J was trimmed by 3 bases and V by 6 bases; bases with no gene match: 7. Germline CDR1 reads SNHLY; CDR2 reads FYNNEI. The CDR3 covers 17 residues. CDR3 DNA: TGTGCCAGCAGGAATCAAGGGACTAGCGGGGGCTACAATGAGCAGTTCTTC. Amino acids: CASRNQGTSGGYNEQFF. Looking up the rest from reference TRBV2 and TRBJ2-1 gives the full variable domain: EPEVTQTPSHQVTQMGQEVILRCVPISNHLYFYWYRQILGQKVEFLVSFYNNEISEKSEIFDDQFSVERPDGSNFTLKIRSTKLEDSAMYFCASRNQGTSGGYNEQFFGPGTRLTVL.

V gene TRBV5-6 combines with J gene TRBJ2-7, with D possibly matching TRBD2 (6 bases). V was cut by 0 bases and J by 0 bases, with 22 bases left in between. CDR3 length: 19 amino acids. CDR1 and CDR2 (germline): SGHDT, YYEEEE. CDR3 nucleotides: TGTGCCAGCAGCTTGGCCCCCTACCTTGGACGGGGGAGCTCCTACGAGCAGTACTTC. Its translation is CASSLAPYLGRGSSYEQYF.

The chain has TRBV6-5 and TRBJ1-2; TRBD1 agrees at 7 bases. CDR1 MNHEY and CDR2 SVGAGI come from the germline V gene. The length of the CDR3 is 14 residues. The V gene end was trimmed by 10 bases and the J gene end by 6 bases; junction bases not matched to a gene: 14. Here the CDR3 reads CATSRTGTANGYTF. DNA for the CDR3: TGTGCCACTTCCAGGACCGGGACAGCAAATGGCTACACCTTC.

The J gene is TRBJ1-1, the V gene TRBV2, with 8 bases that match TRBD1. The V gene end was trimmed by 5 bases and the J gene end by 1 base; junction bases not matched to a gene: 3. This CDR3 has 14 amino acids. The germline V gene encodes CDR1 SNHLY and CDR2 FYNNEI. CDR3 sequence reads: CASSQQGGNTEAFF. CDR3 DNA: TGTGCCAGCAGTCAACAGGGGGGGAACACTGAAGCTTTCTTT.

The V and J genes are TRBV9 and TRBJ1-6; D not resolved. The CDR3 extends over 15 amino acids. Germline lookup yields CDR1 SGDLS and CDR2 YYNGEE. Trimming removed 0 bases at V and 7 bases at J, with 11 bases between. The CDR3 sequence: CASSVGSSHNSPLHF. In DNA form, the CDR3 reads TGTGCCAGCAGCGTAGGTAGCAGCCACAATTCACCCCTCCACTTT.

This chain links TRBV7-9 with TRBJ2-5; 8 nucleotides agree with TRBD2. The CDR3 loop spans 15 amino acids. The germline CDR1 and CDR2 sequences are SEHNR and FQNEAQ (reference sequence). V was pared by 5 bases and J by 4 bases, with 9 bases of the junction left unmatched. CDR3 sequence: CASSLGAAGGETQYF. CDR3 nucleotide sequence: TGTGCCAGCAGCCTAGGGGCCGCGGGGGGAGAGACCCAGTACTTC.

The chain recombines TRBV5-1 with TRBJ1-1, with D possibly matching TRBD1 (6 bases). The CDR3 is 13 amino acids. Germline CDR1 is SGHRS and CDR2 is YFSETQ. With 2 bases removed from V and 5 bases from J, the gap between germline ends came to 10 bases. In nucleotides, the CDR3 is TGCGCCAGCAGCTTTACCGACAGGACTGAAGCTTTCTTT. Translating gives CASSFTDRTEAFF.